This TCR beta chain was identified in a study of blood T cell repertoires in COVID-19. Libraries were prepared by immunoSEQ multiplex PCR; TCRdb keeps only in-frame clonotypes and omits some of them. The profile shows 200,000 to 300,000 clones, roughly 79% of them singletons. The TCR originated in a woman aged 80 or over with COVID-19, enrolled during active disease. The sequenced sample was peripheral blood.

CDR3 region: CASSQTASSGGGTGELFF. The DNA for the CDR3 is TGCGCCAGCAGCCAAACGGCTTCTAGCGGAGGTGGGACCGGGGAGCTGTTTTTT. The chain has TRBV4-3 and TRBJ2-2, with 7 nucleotides matching TRBD2. Germline loops: CDR1 LGHNA, CDR2 YSLEER. Losses at the gene ends were 2 bases for V and 5 bases for J; bases not matched to a gene: 14. This CDR3 spans 18 amino acids.